What follows describes a single TCR beta chain. The sample comes from a study of blood T cell dynamics during melanoma immunotherapy. In germline, CDR1 is SGHAT, CDR2 FQNNGV. CDR3 length: 19 residues. The J segment lost 7 bases and the V segment lost 4 bases, leaving 15 bases of the junction unmatched. Produced via immunoSEQ multiplex PCR; TCRdb's table is partial and in-frame only. Here the sample spans under 15,000 clones, around 91% being singletons. Time point described: week 3, after first cycle of checkpoint inhibitor. Sampling occurred pretreatment (T0) and at week 3 (W3), after cycle one of checkpoint blockade.

The sample in question was effector memory CD8+ T cells from blood, obtained from a patient treated with checkpoint blockade. The gene calls are TRBV11-2 and TRBJ2-1, with 14 positions matching TRBD2. The clonotype comes from a human donor with melanoma. CDR3 in amino acids: CASSSTGLAGVGRINEQFF. As DNA, the CDR3 is TGTGCCAGCAGCTCCACGGGACTAGCGGGAGTGGGGAGGATTAATGAGCAGTTCTTC.